The following is a T cell receptor (beta chain) sequence with its context. Its antigen is unknown. This sample is drawn from a study of T cell repertoires in cytomegalovirus infection. Overall study: Shared public TCR beta signatures pointed to both CMV infection and a matching HLA type. General observations from the study: The cumulative frequency of public TCR beta families distinguished individuals who carried CMV together with the relevant HLA. CMV-specific TCR beta clonotypes restricted by HLA-C dominated the ex vivo response.

The V and J ends lost 6 bases and 1 base respectively, with 13 bases between them. Germline V gene sequence: CDR1 MDHEN, CDR2 SYDVKM. This CDR3 spans 14 amino acids. Using its own MiXCR run on the reads, TCRdb lists one record per CDR3 protein. The sample consists of more than 650,000 distinct CDR3 sequences, about a third of them appearing once. V is TRBV28 and J is TRBJ2-7; D uncertain. Sequencing used PBMCs. The TCR was taken from a human donor in good health (CMV status not recorded). Some clones in this sample may be carry-over from other donors' samples. This chain's CDR3 is CASSPHDGSYEQYF. CDR3 nucleotide sequence: TGTGCCAGCAGCCCGCACGACGGATCCTACGAGCAGTACTTC.